Listed below are T cell receptor beta chains from one sample, sequenced in a study of spatial heterogeneity in lung cancer. MiXCR was run by TCRdb on the 5' RACE reads, yielding one entry per CDR3 protein. The data hold 10,000 to 15,000 distinct CDR3 sequences, with 3.5% to 4% observed a single time. This sample comprised PBMCs, obtained at surgery. The receptors derive from a male donor with early-stage non-small cell lung cancer. Both conserved end residues are part of each CDR3. The order of the fields is V gene, clone size, J gene, CDR3 protein. Size is omitted from some rows. Given values are once, few, many or a class for expanded clones.

V gene: TRBV5-8
clone size: many
J gene: TRBJ2-3
CDR3 protein: CASSRDSAGTDTQYF

V gene: TRBV18
clone size: many
J gene: TRBJ2-3
CDR3 protein: CASSPGLPDTQYF

V gene: TRBV28
clone size: many
J gene: TRBJ1-1
CDR3 protein: CASSLLGTEAFF

V gene: TRBV6-1
clone size: many
J gene: TRBJ2-1
CDR3 protein: CASSEALLPLLAGGSNEQFF

V gene: TRBV7-6
clone size: many
J gene: TRBJ2-5
CDR3 protein: CASSLGQGSSQETQYF

V gene: TRBV11-2
clone size: many
J gene: TRBJ2-2
CDR3 protein: CASSLVAREVTGELFF

V gene: TRBV28
clone size: many
J gene: TRBJ2-1
CDR3 protein: CASSLSREQFF

V gene: TRBV28
clone size: many
J gene: TRBJ2-6
CDR3 protein: CASSRQGAGANVLTF

V gene: TRBV19
clone size: few
J gene: TRBJ2-6
CDR3 protein: CASTRDRAGANVLTF

V gene: TRBV20-1
clone size: many
J gene: TRBJ1-2
CDR3 protein: CSARAEGGGGYTF

V gene: TRBV7-9
clone size: many
J gene: TRBJ2-1
CDR3 protein: CASSLGVEQFF

V gene: TRBV20-1
clone size: many
J gene: TRBJ1-5
CDR3 protein: CSARRQGANQPQHF

V gene: TRBV18
clone size: NA
J gene: TRBJ2-7
CDR3 protein: CASSPGGLAGERSYEQYF

V gene: TRBV10-1
clone size: many
J gene: TRBJ2-1
CDR3 protein: CASSTGQTNEQFF

V gene: TRBV6-2/TRBV6-3
clone size: many
J gene: TRBJ2-6
CDR3 protein: CASSTRRDRTTSGANVLTF

V gene: TRBV20-1
clone size: many
J gene: TRBJ1-2
CDR3 protein: CSARVGQGAFGYTF

V gene: TRBV29-1
clone size: many
J gene: TRBJ2-5
CDR3 protein: CSVPALAGRQETQYF

V gene: TRBV14
clone size: many
J gene: TRBJ2-1
CDR3 protein: CASSPMGDYNEQFF

V gene: TRBV2
clone size: many
J gene: TRBJ2-1
CDR3 protein: CASSAEIAGRNEQFF

V gene: TRBV20-1
clone size: NA
J gene: TRBJ2-7
CDR3 protein: CSASIVQEYGQYF

V gene: TRBV5-6
clone size: many
J gene: TRBJ2-7
CDR3 protein: CASSWGEARDEQYF

V gene: TRBV7-9
clone size: many
J gene: TRBJ1-2
CDR3 protein: CASSLAQGTYGYTF

V gene: TRBV20-1
clone size: many
J gene: TRBJ2-2
CDR3 protein: CSASRPGTRGTSGGTGELFF

V gene: TRBV7-3
clone size: few
J gene: TRBJ1-1
CDR3 protein: CASSFALGTEAFF

V gene: TRBV3-1
clone size: few
J gene: TRBJ2-1
CDR3 protein: CASSQGLAGGRYANEQFF

V gene: TRBV29-1
clone size: many
J gene: TRBJ1-1
CDR3 protein: CSVERQAGTEAFF

V gene: TRBV12-3/TRBV12-4
clone size: many
J gene: TRBJ2-5
CDR3 protein: CASRPAGGVETQYF

V gene: TRBV5-1
clone size: many
J gene: TRBJ2-2
CDR3 protein: CASSSGLAGAVGELFF

V gene: TRBV20-1
clone size: many
J gene: TRBJ2-6
CDR3 protein: CSASRDPNSGANVLTF

V gene: TRBV7-3
clone size: many
J gene: TRBJ1-5
CDR3 protein: CASSLSLGEPQHF

V gene: TRBV5-1
clone size: many
J gene: TRBJ2-7
CDR3 protein: CASSLAASGSSEQYF

V gene: TRBV10-3
clone size: many
J gene: TRBJ2-1
CDR3 protein: CAISDSSGGDYNEQFF

V gene: TRBV7-9
clone size: few
J gene: TRBJ2-4
CDR3 protein: CASSLAGLEGPPIAKNIQYF

V gene: TRBV11-2
clone size: many
J gene: TRBJ2-5
CDR3 protein: CASSANRARETQYF

V gene: TRBV2
clone size: many
J gene: TRBJ2-1
CDR3 protein: CASSEGGQRDEQFF